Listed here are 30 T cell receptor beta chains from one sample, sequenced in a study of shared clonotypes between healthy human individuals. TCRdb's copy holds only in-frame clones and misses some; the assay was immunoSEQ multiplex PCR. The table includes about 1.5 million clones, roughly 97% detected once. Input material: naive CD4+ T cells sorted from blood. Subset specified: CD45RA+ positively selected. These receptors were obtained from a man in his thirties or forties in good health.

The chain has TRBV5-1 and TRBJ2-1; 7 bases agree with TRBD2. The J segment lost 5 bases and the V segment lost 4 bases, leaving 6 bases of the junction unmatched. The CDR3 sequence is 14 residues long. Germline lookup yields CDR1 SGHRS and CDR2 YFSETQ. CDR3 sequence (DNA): TGCGCCAGCAGCCCAGGGACTACTAACAATGAGCAGTTCTTC. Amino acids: CASSPGTTNNEQFF.

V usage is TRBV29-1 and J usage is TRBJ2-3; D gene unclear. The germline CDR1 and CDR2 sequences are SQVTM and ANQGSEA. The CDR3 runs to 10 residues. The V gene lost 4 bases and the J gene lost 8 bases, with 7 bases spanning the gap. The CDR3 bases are TGCAGCGTTGTCTTGGGTACGCAGTATTTT. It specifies CSVVLGTQYF.

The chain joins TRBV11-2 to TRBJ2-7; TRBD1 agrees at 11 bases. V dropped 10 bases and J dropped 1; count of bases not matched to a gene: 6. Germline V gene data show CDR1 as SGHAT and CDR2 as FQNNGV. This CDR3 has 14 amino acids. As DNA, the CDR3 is TGTGCCACTACGGGACAGGGGGTATCCTACGAGCAGTACTTC. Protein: CATTGQGVSYEQYF. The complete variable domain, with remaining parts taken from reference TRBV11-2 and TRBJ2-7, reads EAGVAQSPRYKIIEKRQSVAFWCNPISGHATLYWYQQILGQGPKLLIQFQNNGVVDDSQLPKDRFSAERLKGVDSTLKIQPAKLEDSAVYLCATTGQGVSYEQYFGPGTRLTVT.

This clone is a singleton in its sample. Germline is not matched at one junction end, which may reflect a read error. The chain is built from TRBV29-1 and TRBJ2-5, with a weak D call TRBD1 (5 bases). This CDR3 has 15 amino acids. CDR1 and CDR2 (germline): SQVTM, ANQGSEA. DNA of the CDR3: TGCAGCGTTGACGGTCTAGTAGGGGCACCCGTTAGTTCGCACTTC. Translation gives CSVDGLVGAPVSSHF.

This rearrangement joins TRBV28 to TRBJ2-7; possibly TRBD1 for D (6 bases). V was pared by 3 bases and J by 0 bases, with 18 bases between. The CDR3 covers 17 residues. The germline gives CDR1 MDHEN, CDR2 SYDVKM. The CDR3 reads CASSFGRWGRGSYEQYF. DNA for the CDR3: TGTGCCAGCAGTTTCGGACGGTGGGGCAGGGGCTCCTACGAGCAGTACTTC.

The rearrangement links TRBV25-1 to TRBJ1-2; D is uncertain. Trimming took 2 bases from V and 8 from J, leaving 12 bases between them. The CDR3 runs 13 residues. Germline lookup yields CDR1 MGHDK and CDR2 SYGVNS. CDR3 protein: CASSEGPLSGYTF. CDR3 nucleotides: TGTGCCAGCAGTGAAGGTCCTCTAAGCGGCTACACCTTC.

CDR3: CASGLVQAGGGNEQFF. CDR3 coding DNA: TGTGCTAGTGGTTTGGTACAAGCGGGAGGTGGTAATGAGCAGTTCTTC. The chain uses TRBV12-5 and TRBJ2-1; TRBD2 aligns across 9 bases. The V segment lost 0 bases and the J segment 7 bases; nucleotides outside the gene matches: 7. Germline CDR1 reads LGHNT; CDR2 reads FRNRAP. This CDR3 is 16 amino acids long.

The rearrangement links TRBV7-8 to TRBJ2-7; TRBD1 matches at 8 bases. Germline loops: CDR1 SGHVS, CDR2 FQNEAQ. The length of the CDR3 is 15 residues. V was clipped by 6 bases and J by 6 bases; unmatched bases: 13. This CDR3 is CASRYSGTGPSEQYF. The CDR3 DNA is TGTGCCAGCAGATACTCCGGGACAGGACCCTCCGAGCAGTACTTC.

The CDR3 sequence: CSPLGNEQFF. In nucleotides, the CDR3 is TGCAGTCCTCTAGGGAATGAGCAGTTCTTC. This chain uses TRBV20-1 with TRBJ2-1; D is uncertain. The CDR3 contains 10 residues. From germline, CDR1 is DFQATT and CDR2 SNEGSKA (reference sequence). Trimming pared 8 bases from V and 7 bases from J, leaving 9 bases between.

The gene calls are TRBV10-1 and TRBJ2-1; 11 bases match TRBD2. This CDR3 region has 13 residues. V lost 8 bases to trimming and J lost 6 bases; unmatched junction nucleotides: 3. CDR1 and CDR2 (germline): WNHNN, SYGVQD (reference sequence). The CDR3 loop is CASGTSGTNEQFF. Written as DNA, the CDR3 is TGCGCCAGCGGGACTAGCGGAACCAATGAGCAGTTCTTC.

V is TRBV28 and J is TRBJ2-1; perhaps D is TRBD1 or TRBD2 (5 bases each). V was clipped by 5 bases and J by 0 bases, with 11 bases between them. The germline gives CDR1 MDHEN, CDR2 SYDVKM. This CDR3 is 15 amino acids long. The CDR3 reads CASSARDRSYNEQFF. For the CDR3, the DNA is TGTGCCAGCAGTGCACGGGACCGCTCCTACAATGAGCAGTTCTTC.

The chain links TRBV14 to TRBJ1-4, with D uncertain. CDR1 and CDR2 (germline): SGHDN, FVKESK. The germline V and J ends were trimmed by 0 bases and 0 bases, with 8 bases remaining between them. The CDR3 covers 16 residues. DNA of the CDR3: TGTGCCAGCAGCCAAGATCAAGCCGCAACTAATGAAAAACTGTTTTTT. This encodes CASSQDQAATNEKLFF.

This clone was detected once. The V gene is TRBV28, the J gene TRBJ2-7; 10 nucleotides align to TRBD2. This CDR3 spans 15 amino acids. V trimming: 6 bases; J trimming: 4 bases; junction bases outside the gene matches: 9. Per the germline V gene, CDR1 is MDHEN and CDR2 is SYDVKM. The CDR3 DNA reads TGTGCCAGCAGGAACGACCTAGCGGGGGTTTACGAGCAGTACTTC. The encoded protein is CASRNDLAGVYEQYF.

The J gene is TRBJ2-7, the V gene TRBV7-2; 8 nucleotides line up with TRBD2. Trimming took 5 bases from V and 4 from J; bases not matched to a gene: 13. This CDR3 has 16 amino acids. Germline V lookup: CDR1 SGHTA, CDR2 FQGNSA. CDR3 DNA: TGTGCCAGCAGCCTAACCGGGACTAGGACACCGTACGAGCAGTACTTC. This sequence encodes CASSLTGTRTPYEQYF.

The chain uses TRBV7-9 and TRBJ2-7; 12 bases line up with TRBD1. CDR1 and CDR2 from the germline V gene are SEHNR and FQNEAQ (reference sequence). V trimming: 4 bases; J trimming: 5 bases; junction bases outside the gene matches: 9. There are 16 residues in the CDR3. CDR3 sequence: CASSSQPGQGAHEQYF. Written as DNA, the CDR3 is TGTGCCAGCAGCTCCCAACCGGGACAGGGGGCACACGAGCAGTACTTC.

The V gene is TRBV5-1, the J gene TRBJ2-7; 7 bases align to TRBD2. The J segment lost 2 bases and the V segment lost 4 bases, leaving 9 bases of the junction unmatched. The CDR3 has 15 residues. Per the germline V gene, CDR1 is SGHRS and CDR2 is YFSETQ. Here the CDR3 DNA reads TGCGCCAGCAGCCTTAGCGGGCTCACGACCTACGAGCAGTACTTC. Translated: CASSLSGLTTYEQYF.

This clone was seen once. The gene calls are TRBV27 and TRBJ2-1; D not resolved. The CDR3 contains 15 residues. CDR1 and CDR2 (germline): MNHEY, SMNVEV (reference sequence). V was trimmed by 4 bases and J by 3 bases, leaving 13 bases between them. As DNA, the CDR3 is TGTGCCAGCAGTTACGGTGGGATCGGCTACAATGAGCAGTTCTTC. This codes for CASSYGGIGYNEQFF.

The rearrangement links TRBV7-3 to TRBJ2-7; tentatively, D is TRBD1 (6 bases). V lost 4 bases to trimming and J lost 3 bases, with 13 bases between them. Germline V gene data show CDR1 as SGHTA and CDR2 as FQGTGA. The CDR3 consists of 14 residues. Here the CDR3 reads CASSSRDIGYEQYF. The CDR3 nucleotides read TGTGCCAGCAGCTCCCGGGACATCGGCTACGAGCAGTACTTC.

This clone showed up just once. The CDR3 sequence is CASSKERTEQFF. The CDR3 nucleotides are TGTGCCAGCAGCAAAGAACGTACGGAGCAGTTCTTC. The gene calls are TRBV7-9 and TRBJ2-1, with unresolved D. The length of the CDR3 is 12 residues. V was pared by 5 bases and J by 10 bases, with 12 bases between. Germline V gene lookup returns CDR1 SEHNR and CDR2 FQNEAQ (reference sequence).

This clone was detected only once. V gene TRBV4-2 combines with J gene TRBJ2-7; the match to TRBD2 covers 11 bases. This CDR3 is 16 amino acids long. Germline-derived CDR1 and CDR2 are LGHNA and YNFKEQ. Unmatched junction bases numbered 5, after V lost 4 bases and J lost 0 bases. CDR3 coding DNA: TGTGCCAGCAGCCTGACTAGCGGGGCTAGCTCCTACGAGCAGTACTTC. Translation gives CASSLTSGASSYEQYF.

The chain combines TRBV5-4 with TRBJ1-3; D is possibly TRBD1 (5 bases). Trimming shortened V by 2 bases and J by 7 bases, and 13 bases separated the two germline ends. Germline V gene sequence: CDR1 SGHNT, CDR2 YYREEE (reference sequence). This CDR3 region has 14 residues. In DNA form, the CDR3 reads TGTGCCAGCAGCTTCGACACGGGGCGGAACACCATATATTTT. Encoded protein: CASSFDTGRNTIYF.

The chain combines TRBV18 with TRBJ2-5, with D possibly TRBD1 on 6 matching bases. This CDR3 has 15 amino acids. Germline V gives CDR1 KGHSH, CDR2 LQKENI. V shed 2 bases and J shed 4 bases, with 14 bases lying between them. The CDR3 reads CASSPNPSGVETQYF. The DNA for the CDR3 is TGTGCCAGCTCACCAAACCCGTCAGGGGTAGAGACCCAGTACTTC.

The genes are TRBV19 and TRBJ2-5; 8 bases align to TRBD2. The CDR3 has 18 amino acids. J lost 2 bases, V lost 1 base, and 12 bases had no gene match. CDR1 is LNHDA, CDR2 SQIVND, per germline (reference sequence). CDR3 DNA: TGTGCCAGTAGTATAGTAGCCCGAGGTAGCGGGGATCAAGAGACCCAGTACTTC. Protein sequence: CASSIVARGSGDQETQYF.

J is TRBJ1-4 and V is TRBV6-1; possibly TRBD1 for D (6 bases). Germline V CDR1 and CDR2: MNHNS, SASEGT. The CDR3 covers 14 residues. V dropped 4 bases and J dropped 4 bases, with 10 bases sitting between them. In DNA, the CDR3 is TGTGCCAGCAGTGGGACAGAACTTAATGAAAAACTGTTTTTT. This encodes CASSGTELNEKLFF.

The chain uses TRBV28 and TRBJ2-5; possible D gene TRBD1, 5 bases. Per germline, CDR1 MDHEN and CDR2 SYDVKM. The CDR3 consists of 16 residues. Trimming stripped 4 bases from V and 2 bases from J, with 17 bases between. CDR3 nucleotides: TGTGCCAGCAGTTCAACGGTCCCTGGGGCACAAGAGACCCAGTACTTC. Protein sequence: CASSSTVPGAQETQYF.

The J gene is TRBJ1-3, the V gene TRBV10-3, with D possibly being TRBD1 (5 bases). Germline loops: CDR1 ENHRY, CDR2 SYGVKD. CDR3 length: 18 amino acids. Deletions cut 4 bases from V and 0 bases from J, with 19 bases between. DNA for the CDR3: TGTGCCATCAGTGCCGAAATTAGGGGAACGAGCTCTGGAAACACCATATATTTT. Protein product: CAISAEIRGTSSGNTIYF.

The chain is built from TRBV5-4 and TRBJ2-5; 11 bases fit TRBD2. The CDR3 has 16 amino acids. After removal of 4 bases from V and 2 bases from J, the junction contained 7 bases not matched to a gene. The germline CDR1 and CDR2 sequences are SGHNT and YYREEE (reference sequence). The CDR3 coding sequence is TGTGCCAGCAGCCCTGCCGGGACTAGCGGACAAGAGACCCAGTACTTC. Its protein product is CASSPAGTSGQETQYF.

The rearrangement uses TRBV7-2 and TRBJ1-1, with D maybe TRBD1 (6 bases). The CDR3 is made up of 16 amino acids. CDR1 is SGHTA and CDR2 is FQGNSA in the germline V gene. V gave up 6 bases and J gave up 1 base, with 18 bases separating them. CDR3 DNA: TGTGCCAGCAGAAAGGACAGTCCCGATAAGAACACTGAAGCTTTCTTT. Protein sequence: CASRKDSPDKNTEAFF. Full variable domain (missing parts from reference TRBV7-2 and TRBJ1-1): GAGVSQSPSNKVTEKGKDVELRCDPISGHTALYWYRQSLGQGLEFLIYFQGNSAPDKSGLPSDRFSAERTGGSVSTLTIQRTQQEDSAVYLCASRKDSPDKNTEAFFGQGTRLTVV.

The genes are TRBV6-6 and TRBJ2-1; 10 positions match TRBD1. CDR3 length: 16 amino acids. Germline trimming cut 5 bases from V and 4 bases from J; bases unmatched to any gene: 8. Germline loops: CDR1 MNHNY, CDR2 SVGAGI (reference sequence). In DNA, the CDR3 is TGTGCCAGCAGTCGAGACAGGGGGCAAGGATACAATGAGCAGTTCTTC. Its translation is CASSRDRGQGYNEQFF.

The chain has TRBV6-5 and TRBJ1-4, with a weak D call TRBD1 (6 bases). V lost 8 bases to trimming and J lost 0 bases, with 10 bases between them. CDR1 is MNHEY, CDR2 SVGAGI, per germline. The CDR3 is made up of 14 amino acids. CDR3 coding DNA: TGTGCCAGCGGACAGTCCGCAACTAATGAAAAACTGTTTTTT. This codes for CASGQSATNEKLFF.